The clone carrying this T cell receptor (beta chain) was counted a few times. The antigen is undetermined. The data originate from a study of lung T cells in sarcoidosis with Löfgren's syndrome. V gave up 4 bases and J gave up 2 bases, with 16 bases separating them. This CDR3 has 16 residues. Looked up from germline, CDR1 is MRHNA and CDR2 is SNTAGT. TCRdb reanalysed the reads using MiXCR and keeps one entry per CDR3 protein. This sample yields more than 50,000 distinct CDR3 sequences, of which around 20% are seen a single time; less than 2.5% belongs to the top ten. Findings and limits, study-wide: Multiple Löfgren's syndrome patients reportedly shared TRAV12-1 and TRBV2 CDR3 motifs, suggesting public CD4+ TCRs.

The chain combines TRBV6-4 with TRBJ2-3, with D perhaps TRBD1 (5 bases). Sequences were obtained from CD4+ T cells from PBMCs. The source is a human donor with sarcoidosis (Löfgren's syndrome or another form), or a control subject (not recorded which). CDR3 sequence: CASSGLGLGDTDTQYF. CDR3 in DNA: TGTGCCAGCAGTGGCCTCGGCCTAGGGGACACAGATACGCAGTATTTT.